This TCR beta chain is drawn from a study of blood T cell repertoires in COVID-19. This study enrolled people aged 18 to 89 from roughly 24 US geographic areas. In assigning cohorts, the study relied on participant-reported clinical history. Only one count was recorded for this clone. Other nucleotide sequences from this sample produce the same CDR3. The CDR3 is made up of 14 amino acids. The V gene's germline CDR1 is SEHNR and CDR2 FQNEAQ (reference sequence). V lost 1 base to trimming and J lost 2 bases, with 5 bases between them. Assay used: immunoSEQ multiplex PCR; TCRdb lists only in-frame clones, some missing. Of about 200,000 clones listed, roughly 91% are singletons.

The gene calls are TRBV7-9 and TRBJ1-4, with a tentative D call TRBD1 (5 bases). This receptor was identified in a young woman with acute COVID-19. Input material: PBMCs or T cells enriched from blood (not recorded which). The DNA for the CDR3 is TGTGCCAGCAGCTTAGGGGGCACTAATGAAAAACTGTTTTTT. It specifies CASSLGGTNEKLFF.